This is a list of T cell receptor beta chains from one sample in a study of blood T cell repertoires in COVID-19. Profiled with immunoSEQ multiplex PCR; TCRdb holds only in-frame clones, not every one. Of roughly 150,000 clones listed, about 85% are singletons. The sequenced material came from peripheral blood. These receptors were taken from a woman aged 45-59 years with COVID-19, enrolled during active disease. Both conserved end residues are part of each CDR3. A D gene is named only where the DNA matches it firmly. Clone size appears in some rows only: once, few, many, or a class for an expanded clone.

J: TRBJ2-3
D: TRBD2
size: .
V: TRBV5-1
DNA: TGCGCCAGCAGCTTCCTATCTAGCGGGGCAACAGATACGCAGTATTTT
CDR3: CASSFLSSGATDTQYF

J: TRBJ1-5
D: .
size: .
V: TRBV2
DNA: TGTGCCAGCAGGGCGGGGGTTAGCAATCAGCCCCAGCATTTT
CDR3: CASRAGVSNQPQHF

J: TRBJ1-2
D: .
size: .
V: TRBV12-5
DNA: TGTGCTAGTGGTTCTCGGGACACGCCCTATGGCTACACCTTC
CDR3: CASGSRDTPYGYTF

J: TRBJ2-3
D: TRBD2
size: .
V: TRBV9
DNA: TGTGCCAGCAGCGTAGAAACGGGGGGAACAGATACGCAGTATTTT
CDR3: CASSVETGGTDTQYF

J: TRBJ1-5
D: .
size: .
V: TRBV19
DNA: TGTGCCAGTAGTATGAGAGGGAATCAGCCCCAGCATTTT
CDR3: CASSMRGNQPQHF

J: TRBJ1-2
D: TRBD1
size: few
V: TRBV5-1
DNA: TGCGCCAGCAGCCCGGACAGGGGAGGAGGCTACACCTTC
CDR3: CASSPDRGGGYTF

J: TRBJ1-4
D: TRBD1
size: few
V: TRBV4-1
DNA: TGCGCCAGCAGCCAAGAACAGGGGGGATCAAATGAAAAACTGTTTTTT
CDR3: CASSQEQGGSNEKLFF

J: TRBJ2-1
D: TRBD1
size: .
V: TRBV7-2
DNA: TGTGCCAGCAGCTTAGCGAGGACAGGGGCTAGTGAGCAGTTCTTC
CDR3: CASSLARTGASEQFF

J: TRBJ1-1
D: TRBD1
size: .
V: TRBV6-5
DNA: TGTGCCAGCAGTTACTCTCAGGGGGGCACTGAAGCTTTCTTT
CDR3: CASSYSQGGTEAFF

J: TRBJ1-4
D: .
size: once
V: TRBV10-3
DNA: TGTGCCATCAGTGATGCAGTCAATGAAAAACTGTTTTTT
CDR3: CAISDAVNEKLFF

J: TRBJ1-5
D: .
size: .
V: TRBV6-5
DNA: TGTGCCAGCAGCAGAGTTCGGGGGGCTCATCAGCCCCAGCATTTT
CDR3: CASSRVRGAHQPQHF

J: TRBJ2-2
D: TRBD1
size: .
V: TRBV10-3
DNA: TGTGCCATCAGGGACAGGGGGATCGGGGAGCTGTTTTTT
CDR3: CAIRDRGIGELFF

J: TRBJ2-7
D: TRBD1
size: .
V: TRBV30
DNA: TGTGCCTGGACCCTCGGGACAGTCACCTACGAGCAGTACTTC
CDR3: CAWTLGTVTYEQYF

J: TRBJ1-2
D: TRBD1
size: .
V: TRBV24-1
DNA: TGTGCCACCAGTGATGGGTCAGGGCAGGGGGTCTATGGCTACACCTTC
CDR3: CATSDGSGQGVYGYTF

J: TRBJ2-1
D: TRBD1
size: .
V: TRBV19
DNA: TGTGCCACACGATCGGGACAGGGGGTCTACAATGAGCAGTTCTTC
CDR3: CATRSGQGVYNEQFF

J: TRBJ1-1
D: TRBD1
size: .
V: TRBV4-1
DNA: TGCGCCAGCAGCCTAGAAACGACAGGGTTTCGTCCTGAAGCTTTCTTT
CDR3: CASSLETTGFRPEAFF

J: TRBJ2-1
D: .
size: few
V: TRBV12-3/TRBV12-4
DNA: TGTGCCAGCAGTTTAGGACAGGCCAATGAGCAGTTCTTC
CDR3: CASSLGQANEQFF

J: TRBJ2-7
D: .
size: once
V: TRBV27
DNA: TGTGCCAGCAGTTCCGAACTAGCCCCCTACGAGCAGTACTTC
CDR3: CASSSELAPYEQYF

J: TRBJ2-3
D: TRBD2
size: .
V: TRBV13
DNA: TGTGCCAGCAGCTTAAACCCCTTACTAGCGGGGGGGATCGATACGCAGTATTTT
CDR3: CASSLNPLLAGGIDTQYF

J: TRBJ2-2
D: .
size: once
V: TRBV14
DNA: TGTGCCAGCAGCCGCATAACAGGACAGAACACCGGGGAGCTGTTTTTT
CDR3: CASSRITGQNTGELFF

J: TRBJ1-1
D: .
size: .
V: TRBV10-1
DNA: TGCGCCAGCCCCCGCCCCCCCGGGTTTGAAGCTTTCTTT
CDR3: CASPRPPGFEAFF

J: TRBJ1-6
D: TRBD1
size: .
V: TRBV7-6
DNA: TGTGCCAGCAGCTCAACTCCCGGGACAGGGCATAATTCACCCCTCCACTTT
CDR3: CASSSTPGTGHNSPLHF

J: TRBJ1-5
D: TRBD1
size: .
V: TRBV7-8
DNA: TGTGCCAGCAGCCAACCCGGGACAGACCCTAGCAATCAGCCCCAGCATTTT
CDR3: CASSQPGTDPSNQPQHF

J: TRBJ1-3
D: TRBD1
size: .
V: TRBV18
DNA: TGTGCCAGCTCACCAAATATGAGGACAGGCACCTCTGGAAACACCATATATTTT
CDR3: CASSPNMRTGTSGNTIYF

J: TRBJ1-1
D: TRBD1
size: .
V: TRBV24-1
DNA: TGTGCCACCAGATTTAAGGGAGAACAGGGGAAACGGACTGAAGCTTTCTTT
CDR3: CATRFKGEQGKRTEAFF

J: TRBJ2-7
D: TRBD1
size: once
V: TRBV30
DNA: TGTGCCTGGAGCGCGGACAGGGGGTTATCCTACGAGCAGTACTTC
CDR3: CAWSADRGLSYEQYF

J: TRBJ2-5
D: TRBD2
size: .
V: TRBV14
DNA: TGTGCCAGCAGCCAACCCGGTAGCGGGGACCCAAAAGAGACCCAGTACTTC
CDR3: CASSQPGSGDPKETQYF

J: TRBJ1-1
D: .
size: .
V: TRBV6-5
DNA: TGTGCCAGCAGTTACCGGCAGGGGTCTACTGAAGCTTTCTTT
CDR3: CASSYRQGSTEAFF

J: TRBJ2-1
D: .
size: .
V: TRBV9
DNA: TGTGCCAGCAGCGTAGAGGGTCAGGGGGGCTATGAGCAGTTCTTC
CDR3: CASSVEGQGGYEQFF

J: TRBJ2-5
D: .
size: .
V: TRBV6-2/TRBV6-3
DNA: TGTGCCAGCAGTTCGTTAAGGGGCCAAGAGACCCAGTACTTC
CDR3: CASSSLRGQETQYF

J: TRBJ2-7
D: .
size: .
V: TRBV7-8
DNA: TGTGCCAGCAGCTATAGCTCCTACGAGCAGTACTTC
CDR3: CASSYSSYEQYF

J: TRBJ1-5
D: .
size: few
V: TRBV19
DNA: TGTGCCAGTAGTATAGAACAGGCAACGGGCAATCAGCCCCAGCATTTT
CDR3: CASSIEQATGNQPQHF

J: TRBJ1-6
D: TRBD1
size: .
V: TRBV19
DNA: TGTGCCAGTAGATGGGACAGGGCGCAGTCACCCCTCCACTTT
CDR3: CASRWDRAQSPLHF

J: TRBJ2-1
D: .
size: .
V: TRBV12-3/TRBV12-4
DNA: TGTGCCAGCAGCCACGGTTTTATGCAGTTCTTC
CDR3: CASSHGFMQFF

J: TRBJ2-7
D: TRBD1
size: .
V: TRBV30
DNA: TGTGCCTGGAGTGGCCTCGGGACAGGGCGGTCCGAGCAGTACTTC
CDR3: CAWSGLGTGRSEQYF

J: TRBJ2-5
D: .
size: .
V: TRBV21-1
DNA: TGTGCCAGCAGCATCCGGACTAGCGGAGTCCAAGAGACCCAGTACTTC
CDR3: CASSIRTSGVQETQYF

J: TRBJ1-6
D: TRBD1
size: .
V: TRBV13
DNA: TGTGCCAGCAGCGACGGGACAGACAATTATAATTCACCCCTCCACTTT
CDR3: CASSDGTDNYNSPLHF